The entry below gives a single T cell receptor beta chain sequence along with its context. This specimen belongs to a study of shared clonotypes between healthy human individuals. Measured with immunoSEQ multiplex PCR; TCRdb has only the in-frame clones, and not every one. Of over a million clones listed, roughly 70% are singletons. Donors included only healthy HIV-negative adults lacking recent acute infections or vaccinations. The TCR was taken from a man aged 18 to 30 in good health. The sequencing input was memory CD4+ T cells sorted from blood. Subset meaning: CD45RA-negative fraction.

The CDR3 DNA sequence: TGTGCCGCCCGATTTGGGGGACCGGTAAATGGCTACACCTTC. Its translation is CAARFGGPVNGYTF. The chain has TRBV5-4 and TRBJ1-2, with a possible D match to TRBD1 (5 bases). This CDR3 is 14 amino acids long. CDR1 and CDR2 (germline): SGHNT, YYREEE (reference sequence). V lost 10 bases, J lost 6 bases, and 22 bases lay in between.